Given below is one T cell receptor (beta chain) in context. CDR1 and CDR2 (germline): MRHNA, SNTAGT. The CDR3 has 13 residues. Trimming left V 2 bases short and J 7 bases short, with 9 bases between. cDNA molecules, individually, were tagged with unique molecular identifiers. TCRdb re-analysed the 5' RACE reads in MiXCR, keeping a single row per CDR3 protein. The sample records around 31,000 distinct CDR3 sequences, roughly 5.8% being singletons. This sample was included in a study of early T cells in non-severe SARS-CoV-2 infection. The source material was whole blood. The chain is built from TRBV6-4 and TRBJ2-1; D is unresolved. The receptor comes from an adult who was a healthcare worker with PCR-confirmed SARS-CoV-2 infection or an uninfected control (not recorded which). CDR3 in DNA: TGTGCCAGCAGTGACCACCCCGGGAATGAGCAGTTCTTC. As protein: CASSDHPGNEQFF.